A selection of T cell receptor beta chains follows, all from one sample in a study of cytomegalovirus exposure and HLA in healthy donors. Repertoires were generated with immunoSEQ multiplex PCR, while TCRdb's copy carries only in-frame clones and drops some. The table lists 180,000 or so clones, approximately 84% of them singletons. Sample: PBMCs. All receptors derive from a girl between 5 and 17 years old in good health and CMV-seropositive. Both conserved end residues are part of each CDR3. D genes are given only for firm matches. For some rows the clone size is stated as once, few or many, or as a class when expanded; others skip it.

>-|TRBJ2-2|TRBV7-2|-
TGTGCCAGCAGCTTAGGCGCGAACACCGGGGAGCTGTTTTTT
CASSLGANTGELFF
>-|TRBJ2-2|TRBV14|-
TGTGCCAGCAGCCAGGGGAGAAGGGCCGAGCTGTTTTTT
CASSQGRRAELFF
>-|TRBJ2-7|TRBV27|-
TGTGCCAGCAGGGCTAGCGATCATTGGAGCTACGAGCAGTACTTC
CASRASDHWSYEQYF
>-|TRBJ1-1|TRBV7-2|-
TGTGCCAGCAGTTTAACGGACATCGGAGCTTTCTTT
CASSLTDIGAFF
>TRBD1|TRBJ2-3|TRBV7-2|once
TGTGCCAGCAGCGGCCGGGACAGGGGGGTGGCAGATACGCAGTATTTT
CASSGRDRGVADTQYF
>TRBD2|TRBJ2-7|TRBV19|few
TGTGCCAGTAGACGTATAGCGGGAGAGTATGGCGAGCAGTACTTC
CASRRIAGEYGEQYF
>-|TRBJ2-5|TRBV18|-
TGTGCCAGCTCACCACAGCGAGAGGCGATCCAGTACCAAGAGACCCAGTACTTC
CASSPQREAIQYQETQYF
>-|TRBJ2-7|TRBV27|-
TGTGCCAGCGGACACCGCTCCTACGAGCAGTACTTC
CASGHRSYEQYF
>-|TRBJ2-2|TRBV30|-
TGTGCCTGGAGCTACAACCCCGGGGGACCCGGGGAGCTGTTTTTT
CAWSYNPGGPGELFF
>TRBD1|TRBJ1-3|TRBV4-1|-
TGCGCCAGCAGCCAAGCCGACAGGGGGGCTGGAAACACCATATATTTT
CASSQADRGAGNTIYF
>TRBD2|TRBJ2-1|TRBV30|-
TGTGCCGGCACCGGGACTAGCGGCAATGAGCAGTTCTTC
CAGTGTSGNEQFF
>-|TRBJ1-3|TRBV6-5|-
TGTGCCAGCAGTTCCCCGGGATCCAGCTCTGGAAACACCATATATTTT
CASSSPGSSSGNTIYF
>-|TRBJ2-7|TRBV15|-
TGTGCCACCAGCAGAGACGAACCGGGACTGGGGGAATACGAGCAGTACTTC
CATSRDEPGLGEYEQYF
>-|TRBJ1-2|TRBV5-1|-
TGCGCCAGCAGCTTTCTCCCGGGACAAAGCTATGGCTACACCTTC
CASSFLPGQSYGYTF
>-|TRBJ1-1|TRBV6-5|-
TGTGCCAGCAGGTCCAGAGGGAACACTGAAGCTTTCTTT
CASRSRGNTEAFF
>-|TRBJ2-1|TRBV7-8|-
TGTGCCAGCAGCCCCTACAGCAATGAGCAGTTCTTC
CASSPYSNEQFF
>-|TRBJ2-2|TRBV2|-
TGTGCCAGCACCGAGGAAGGGGCGGTAGCCGGGGAGCTGTTTTTT
CASTEEGAVAGELFF
>TRBD1|TRBJ1-1|TRBV5-4|-
TGTGCCAGCAGCTTATTTTCAGGGGGGTGGGACACTGAAGCTTTCTTT
CASSLFSGGWDTEAFF
>TRBD1|TRBJ2-3|TRBV5-6|-
TGTGCCAGCACCCCGGATTCAGGGGGCGCAGATACGCAGTATTTT
CASTPDSGGADTQYF
>-|TRBJ1-1|TRBV7-8|-
TGTGCCAGCAACATGGACAGATTGATGAACACTGAAGCTTTCTTT
CASNMDRLMNTEAFF
>TRBD2|TRBJ2-3|TRBV7-3|-
TGTGCCAGCAGCTCGGTAGGACTAGCGGGAGGCACAGATACGCAGTATTTT
CASSSVGLAGGTDTQYF
>TRBD1|TRBJ2-2|TRBV5-1|-
TGCGCCAGCAGCCCGGACAGGGAATTAGGGGAGCTGTTTTTT
CASSPDRELGELFF
>-|TRBJ1-2|TRBV4-3|once
TGCGCCAGCAGCCAAAGTCAGGGGTATGGCTACACCTTC
CASSQSQGYGYTF
>-|TRBJ2-5|TRBV5-6|-
TGTGCCAGCAGCTTAAGCGGAGCTCAAGAGACCCAGTACTTC
CASSLSGAQETQYF
>-|TRBJ2-2|TRBV6-5|-
TGTGCCAGCAGTTACCCCTCGGGAACCGGGGAGCTGTTTTTT
CASSYPSGTGELFF
>-|TRBJ1-5|TRBV5-1|-
TGCGCCAGCAGCTTGGAGGGGGGGGTTGTTGAGCCCCAGCATTTT
CASSLEGGVVEPQHF
>TRBD2|TRBJ2-1|TRBV7-9|-
TGTGCCAGCAGCTCGGGGACTAGCGGGAGTGATGAGCAGTTCTTC
CASSSGTSGSDEQFF
>TRBD1|TRBJ1-4|TRBV5-1|-
TGCGCCAGCAGCGGTCAAGAATTGGACAGGGTTAATGAAAAACTGTTTTTT
CASSGQELDRVNEKLFF
>-|TRBJ2-1|TRBV29-1|-
TGCAGCGTTGAAGTTACGGGGTGGAACTATGAGCAGTTCTTC
CSVEVTGWNYEQFF
>TRBD1|TRBJ2-7|TRBV10-3|few
TGTGCCATCAGGACGGGACAGGGGGCCTACGAGCAGTACTTC
CAIRTGQGAYEQYF
>TRBD1|TRBJ1-1|TRBV7-2|-
TGTGCCAGCAGGAATAGGGACAGGCACATGAACACTGAAGCTTTCTTT
CASRNRDRHMNTEAFF
>-|TRBJ2-1|TRBV13|-
TGTGCCAGCAGCTTTGAGCGGGCGAATGAGCAGTTCTTC
CASSFERANEQFF
>-|TRBJ2-1|TRBV11-2|-
TGTGCCAGCAGCTTATCGGGTGGGAATGAGCAGTTCTTC
CASSLSGGNEQFF
>-|TRBJ2-3|TRBV30|-
TGTGCCTGGAGTGGGGGACTCCGCCGGGCAGATACGCAGTATTTT
CAWSGGLRRADTQYF
>TRBD2|TRBJ2-3|TRBV7-9|-
TGTGCCAGCGGAGAAATGGGGCTAGCGGGCACAGATACGCAGTATTTT
CASGEMGLAGTDTQYF
>TRBD1|TRBJ1-2|TRBV7-9|-
TGTGCCAGCAGCTTATTAACAGGGGGTATTAACTATGGCTACACCTTC
CASSLLTGGINYGYTF
>-|TRBJ2-7|TRBV5-4|-
TGTGCCAGCACCACCACGTCGGGGGGCGGCGAGCAGTACTTC
CASTTTSGGGEQYF
>-|TRBJ2-3|TRBV19|-
TGTGCCAGTAGTATACAGGGGCAGGCAGATACGCAGTATTTT
CASSIQGQADTQYF
>-|TRBJ1-2|TRBV6-5|once
TGTGCCAGCAGTTCCGCCGGGGGGGACTACTATGGCTACACCTTC
CASSSAGGDYYGYTF
>TRBD1|TRBJ1-1|TRBV6-4|-
TGTGCCAGCAGACGACAGGGGGACATGAACACTGAAGCTTTCTTT
CASRRQGDMNTEAFF
>-|TRBJ1-3|TRBV9|-
TGTGCCAGCACCCGTAGAGAAACCGGAAACACCATATATTTT
CASTRRETGNTIYF
>-|TRBJ1-1|TRBV4-1|once
TGCGCCAGCAGCCTTCCACATGGACAATTGAACACTGAAGCTTTCTTT
CASSLPHGQLNTEAFF
>-|TRBJ2-5|TRBV9|-
TGTGCCAGCAGCGTAGAACCGGACAGAAAAGAGACCCAGTACTTC
CASSVEPDRKETQYF
>TRBD1|TRBJ2-7|TRBV7-2|-
TGTGCCAGCAGCAGACAGGGGAACCCCTACGAGCAGTACTTC
CASSRQGNPYEQYF
>-|TRBJ2-5|TRBV5-5|-
TGTGCCAGCAGCTTGGGACAGACAGACCAAGAGACCCAGTACTTC
CASSLGQTDQETQYF
>-|TRBJ2-7|TRBV7-9|once
TGTGCCAGCAGCTTAGTGGCAGGTCCCTACGGGCAGTACTTC
CASSLVAGPYGQYF
>TRBD1|TRBJ2-2|TRBV6-5|-
TGTGCCAGCAGGCCCGGGACAGCTAACACCGGGGAGCTGTTTTTT
CASRPGTANTGELFF
>-|TRBJ1-2|TRBV27|once
TGTGCCAGCACCCCGGGGATCGGGCTCTATGGCTACACCTTC
CASTPGIGLYGYTF
>-|TRBJ1-2|TRBV6-5|-
TGTGCCAGCAGTTATGGGGGGAACTATGGCTACACCTTC
CASSYGGNYGYTF
>-|TRBJ1-2|TRBV19|-
TGTGCCAGTAGTCCCGAGGATGTCGGCGGCTACACCTTC
CASSPEDVGGYTF
>TRBD2|TRBJ2-1|TRBV15|-
TGTGCCACCAGCAGAGGGGAAAGCGGGGGCCACCCGATCTTC
CATSRGESGGHPIF
>TRBD2|TRBJ2-3|TRBV6-6|-
TGTGCCAGCAGTCTCCTAGCGGCCACAGATACGCAGTATTTT
CASSLLAATDTQYF
>TRBD1|TRBJ2-4|TRBV5-1|-
TGCGCCAGCAACTCAGGGGGTTCGGCCAAAAACATTCAGTACTTC
CASNSGGSAKNIQYF
>TRBD1|TRBJ1-2|TRBV19|-
TGTGCCAGTAGAGGGACAGGACGAAACTATGGCTACACCTTC
CASRGTGRNYGYTF
>TRBD2|TRBJ2-5|TRBV27|-
TGTGCCAGCAGTGCCGGGACTAGCGGGATGCAGACCCAGTACTTC
CASSAGTSGMQTQYF
>-|TRBJ2-7|TRBV5-1|-
TGCGCCAGCGACGACGGGAGCTCCTACGAGCAGTACTTC
CASDDGSSYEQYF
>TRBD2|TRBJ2-1|TRBV30|-
TGTGCCTGGAGTACGGCGGGAGGCTACAATGAGCAGTTCTTC
CAWSTAGGYNEQFF
>-|TRBJ2-7|TRBV9|-
TGTGCCAGCAGCACACTTACAGGGCACGGCGAGCAGTACTTC
CASSTLTGHGEQYF
>-|TRBJ2-5|TRBV10-1|-
TGCGCCAGCAGTGAGTACGGCGGGCCTCAAGAGACCCAGTACTTC
CASSEYGGPQETQYF